This T cell receptor (beta chain) was profiled in a study of cytomegalovirus exposure and HLA in healthy donors. Overall study context: The roughly 120 validation repertoires matched the 500 to 750 first-cohort repertoires in platform, a later analysis reported. Whole-study results and caveats: Rare sequences made up most TCRs, while some public TCRs were found in many donors. Accounts indicate the classifier identified cytomegalovirus status with strong specificity and sensitivity. It was found in a later analysis that first-cohort TCR clusters tended to co-occur in the 130 or so validation repertoires.

The CDR3 loop spans 14 amino acids. The J segment lost 7 bases and the V segment lost 6 bases, leaving 9 bases of the junction unmatched. The germline V gene has CDR1 MNHEY and CDR2 SMNVEV (reference sequence). Profiled with immunoSEQ multiplex PCR; TCRdb holds only in-frame clones, not every one. The table has 50,000 or so clones, around 90% seen once. A remark on this clone: Its target is not known.

The chain has TRBV27 and TRBJ2-7; 10 bases map to TRBD1. The receptor's source is a woman between 25 and 40 years old in good health and CMV-seronegative. The material sequenced was PBMCs. The chain's CDR3 is CASSGQGEPWEQYF. The CDR3 nucleotides are TGTGCCAGCAGCGGACAGGGGGAACCGTGGGAGCAGTACTTC.